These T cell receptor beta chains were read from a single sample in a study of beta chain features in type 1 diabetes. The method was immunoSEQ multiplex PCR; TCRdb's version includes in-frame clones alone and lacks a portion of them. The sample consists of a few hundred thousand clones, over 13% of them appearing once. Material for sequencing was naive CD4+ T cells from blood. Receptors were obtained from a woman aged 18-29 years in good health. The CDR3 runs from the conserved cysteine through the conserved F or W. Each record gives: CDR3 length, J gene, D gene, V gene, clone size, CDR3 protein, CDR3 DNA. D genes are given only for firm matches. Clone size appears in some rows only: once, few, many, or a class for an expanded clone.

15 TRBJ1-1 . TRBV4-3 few CASSQISQANTEAFF TGCGCCAGCAGCCAAATCTCACAGGCGAACACTGAAGCTTTCTTT
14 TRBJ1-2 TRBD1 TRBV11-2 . CASSPGQGLYGYTF TGTGCCAGCAGCCCGGGACAGGGGCTTTATGGCTACACCTTC
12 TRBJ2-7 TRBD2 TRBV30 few CAWERLAGVQYF TGTGCCTGGGAACGACTAGCGGGCGTGCAGTACTTC
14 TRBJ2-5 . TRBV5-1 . CASSSRGPQETQYF TGCGCCAGCAGCTCACGCGGGCCACAAGAGACCCAGTACTTC
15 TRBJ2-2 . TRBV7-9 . CASSLFETNTGELFF TGTGCCAGCAGCCTGTTCGAAACTAACACCGGGGAGCTGTTTTTT
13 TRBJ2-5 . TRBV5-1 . CASSSSSQETQYF TGCGCCAGCAGTAGCAGCAGTCAAGAGACCCAGTACTTC
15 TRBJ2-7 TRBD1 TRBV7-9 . CASSRGTGVPYEQYF TGTGCCAGCAGCCGCGGGACAGGGGTTCCCTACGAGCAGTACTTC
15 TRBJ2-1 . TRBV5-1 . CASSVGTPIQNEQFF TGCGCCAGCAGCGTCGGGACTCCCATACAGAATGAGCAGTTCTTC
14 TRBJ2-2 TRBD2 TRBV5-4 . CASEAGVATGELFF TGTGCCAGCGAGGCGGGAGTCGCCACCGGGGAGCTGTTTTTT
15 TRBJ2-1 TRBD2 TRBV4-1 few CASRKTSGRAQEQFF TGCGCCAGCAGAAAGACTAGCGGGAGGGCCCAAGAGCAGTTCTTC
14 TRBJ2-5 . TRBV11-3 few CASSLEEGQETQYF TGTGCCAGCAGCTTAGAGGAGGGGCAAGAGACCCAGTACTTC
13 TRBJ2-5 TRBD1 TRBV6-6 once CASSYGTGRTQYF TGTGCCAGCAGTTACGGGACAGGGAGGACCCAGTACTTC
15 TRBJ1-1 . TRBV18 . CASSPDYSLGTEAFF TGTGCCAGCTCACCAGATTACAGCTTGGGCACTGAAGCTTTCTTT
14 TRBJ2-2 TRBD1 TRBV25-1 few CASSRGRGPGELFF TGTGCCAGCAGTAGAGGCAGGGGGCCCGGGGAGCTGTTTTTT
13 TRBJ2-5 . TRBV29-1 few CSAQGGIEETQYF TGCAGCGCCCAAGGGGGAATAGAAGAGACCCAGTACTTC
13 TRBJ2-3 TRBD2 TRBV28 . CASKAGGPDTQYF TGTGCCAGCAAAGCGGGAGGGCCAGATACGCAGTATTTT
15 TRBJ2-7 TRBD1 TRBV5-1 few CASSSPDRASYEQYF TGCGCCAGCAGCTCCCCGGACAGGGCCTCCTACGAGCAGTACTTC
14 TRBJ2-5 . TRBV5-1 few CASSLGGNQETQYF TGCGCCAGCAGCTTGGGAGGCAATCAAGAGACCCAGTACTTC
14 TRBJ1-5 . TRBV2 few CASNAGMRSQPQHF TGTGCCAGCAATGCCGGGATGAGGTCTCAGCCCCAGCATTTT
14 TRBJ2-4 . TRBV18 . CASSQGEAKNIQYF TGTGCCAGCTCACAAGGGGAAGCCAAAAACATTCAGTACTTC
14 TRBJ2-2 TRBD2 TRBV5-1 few CASSPGLNTGELFF TGCGCCAGCAGCCCGGGACTAAACACCGGGGAGCTGTTTTTT
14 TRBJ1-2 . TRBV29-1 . CSVERASPGNGYTF TGCAGCGTTGAAAGGGCCAGCCCCGGGAATGGCTACACCTTC
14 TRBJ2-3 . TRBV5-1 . CASSDGQRTDTQYF TGCGCCAGCAGCGACGGACAGCGCACAGATACGCAGTATTTT
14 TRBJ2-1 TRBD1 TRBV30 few CAWSAGQGMSEQFF TGTGCCTGGAGTGCTGGACAGGGGATGAGTGAGCAGTTCTTC
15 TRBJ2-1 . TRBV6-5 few CASRAQEASYNEQFF TGTGCCAGCAGGGCTCAGGAGGCCTCCTACAATGAGCAGTTCTTC
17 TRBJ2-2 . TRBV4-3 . CASSQDPISTITGELFF TGCGCCAGCAGCCAAGATCCCATTTCCACAATCACCGGGGAGCTGTTTTTT
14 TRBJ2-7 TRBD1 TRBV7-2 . CASSTNRGRAEQYF TGTGCCAGCAGCACCAACAGGGGCAGGGCCGAGCAGTACTTC
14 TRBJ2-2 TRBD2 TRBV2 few CASSMSGSAGELFF TGTGCCAGCAGTATGAGCGGGAGTGCCGGGGAGCTGTTTTTT
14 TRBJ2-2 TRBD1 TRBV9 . CASSPRQGPGELFF TGTGCCAGCAGCCCACGACAGGGGCCCGGGGAGCTGTTTTTT
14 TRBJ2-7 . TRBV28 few CASSPGGLNYEQYF TGTGCCAGCAGTCCTGGAGGGCTAAACTACGAGCAGTACTTC
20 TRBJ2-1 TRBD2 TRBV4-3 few CASSQEPQTSVRLGYNEQFF TGCGCCAGCAGCCAAGAACCCCAAACTAGCGTCCGATTAGGCTACAATGAGCAGTTCTTC
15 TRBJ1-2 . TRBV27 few CASSLGGSFGYGYTF TGTGCCAGCAGTTTAGGAGGGAGCTTCGGCTATGGCTACACCTTC
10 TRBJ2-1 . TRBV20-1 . CSARREAQFF TGCAGTGCTAGACGTGAGGCGCAGTTCTTC
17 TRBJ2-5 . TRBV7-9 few CASSLLKSLEIQETQYF TGTGCCAGCAGCTTATTAAAGTCACTCGAGATTCAAGAGACCCAGTACTTC
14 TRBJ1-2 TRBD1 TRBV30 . CAWSYQTGYNGYTF TGTGCCTGGAGTTACCAGACAGGGTACAATGGCTACACCTTC
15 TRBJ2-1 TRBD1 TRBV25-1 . CASREAGGPYNEQFF TGTGCCAGCAGGGAGGCAGGGGGCCCCTACAATGAGCAGTTCTTC
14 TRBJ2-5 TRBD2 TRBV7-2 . CASSLQAGVETQYF TGTGCCAGCAGCCTTCAAGCGGGAGTAGAGACCCAGTACTTC
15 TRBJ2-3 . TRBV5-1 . CASSLPGGGTDTQYF TGCGCCAGCTCCCTACCCGGAGGAGGCACAGATACGCAGTATTTT
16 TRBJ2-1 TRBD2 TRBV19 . CASTRGSGYSYNEQFF TGTGCCAGTACCCGGGGTAGCGGGTACTCCTACAATGAGCAGTTCTTC
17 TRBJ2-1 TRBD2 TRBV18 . CASSRTTLAGGDNEQFF TGTGCCAGCTCACGTACCACCCTAGCGGGAGGGGACAATGAGCAGTTCTTC
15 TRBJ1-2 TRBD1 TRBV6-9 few CASSGGQAANYGYTF TGTGCCAGCAGTGGGGGACAGGCAGCTAACTATGGCTACACCTTC
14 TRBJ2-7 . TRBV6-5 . CASSYSLGGYEQYF TGTGCCAGCAGTTACTCGTTAGGGGGCTACGAGCAGTACTTC
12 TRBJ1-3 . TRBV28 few CASSFNGNTIYF TGTGCCAGCAGTTTCAATGGAAACACCATATATTTT
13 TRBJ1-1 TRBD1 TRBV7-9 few CASSADTGGKAFF TGTGCCAGCAGCGCAGACACAGGGGGCAAAGCTTTCTTT
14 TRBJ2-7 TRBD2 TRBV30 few CAWTLTSGRSEQYF TGTGCCTGGACCCTCACTAGCGGGAGAAGCGAGCAGTACTTC
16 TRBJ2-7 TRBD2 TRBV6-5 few CASSYGTSGGSYEQYF TGTGCCAGCAGTTACGGGACTAGCGGGGGGTCCTACGAGCAGTACTTC
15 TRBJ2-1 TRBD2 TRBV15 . CATSRGGASGVEQFF TGTGCCACCAGCAGAGGGGGGGCTAGCGGGGTCGAGCAGTTCTTC
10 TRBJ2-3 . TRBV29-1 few CSSRTDTQYF TGCAGCTCTCGCACAGATACGCAGTATTTT
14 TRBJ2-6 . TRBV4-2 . CASSRSSGANVLTF TGTGCCAGCAGCCGGAGCTCTGGGGCCAACGTCCTGACTTTC
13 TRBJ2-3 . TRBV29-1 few CSGFYGSGDTQYF TGCAGCGGTTTCTACGGGAGTGGAGATACGCAGTATTTT
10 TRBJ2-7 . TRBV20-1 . CSAGEYEQYF TGCAGTGCCGGAGAGTACGAGCAGTACTTC
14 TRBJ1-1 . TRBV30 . CASSRGPGNTEAFF TGTGCCTCGTCAAGGGGCCCCGGGAACACTGAAGCTTTCTTT
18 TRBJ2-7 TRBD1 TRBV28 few CASSSEGTGMSAGYEQYF TGTGCCAGCAGTAGTGAGGGGACAGGGATGTCGGCGGGATACGAGCAGTACTTC
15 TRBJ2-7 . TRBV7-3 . CASSLNAGRTEEQYF TGTGCCAGCAGCTTAAACGCCGGGAGGACAGAAGAGCAGTACTTC
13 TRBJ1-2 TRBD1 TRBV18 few CASSPDRVYGYTF TGTGCCAGCTCACCAGACAGGGTCTATGGCTACACCTTC